Reported below is one T cell receptor (beta chain). Germline loops: CDR1 SGHKS, CDR2 YYEKEE (reference sequence). The CDR3 spans 13 residues. J was trimmed by 10 bases and V by 5 bases; bases with no gene match: 11. TCRdb's table, derived via immunoSEQ multiplex PCR, lists solely in-frame clones and lacks some. The sample consists of 2 million to 2.5 million clones, 92% of them appearing once. The entry originates in a study of shared clonotypes between healthy human individuals. Across the study: A donor's plate count was three for CD4 naive and three for CD4 memory; CD8 naive had two and CD8 memory one.

Adult Caucasians living in Nashville, Tennessee made up all of the donors. The chain is built from TRBV5-5 and TRBJ1-1, with 7 nucleotides matching TRBD1. What was sequenced was naive CD4+ T cells from PBMCs. Subset noted: CD45RA+ positively selected. The clonotype comes from a man aged 18 to 30 in good health. Some clones in this sample may be carry-over from other donors' samples. As DNA, the CDR3 is TGTGCCAGCAGTTGGGACAGCCCATTTCGAGCTTTCTTT. Translation: CASSWDSPFRAFF.